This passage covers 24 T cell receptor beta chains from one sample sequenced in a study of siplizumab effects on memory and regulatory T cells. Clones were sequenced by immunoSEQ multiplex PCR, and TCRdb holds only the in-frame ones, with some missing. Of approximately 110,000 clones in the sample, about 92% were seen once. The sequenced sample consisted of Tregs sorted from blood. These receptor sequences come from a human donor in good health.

CDR3 in amino acids: CASSSIGSSGELFF. The DNA for the CDR3 is TGTGCCAGCAGTTCGATTGGCTCGTCCGGGGAGCTGTTTTTT. This chain connects TRBV6-5 to TRBJ2-2; D unclear. The CDR3 is 14 amino acids. V was pared by 4 bases and J by 6 bases, with 12 bases between. The germline V gene encodes CDR1 MNHEY and CDR2 SVGAGI.

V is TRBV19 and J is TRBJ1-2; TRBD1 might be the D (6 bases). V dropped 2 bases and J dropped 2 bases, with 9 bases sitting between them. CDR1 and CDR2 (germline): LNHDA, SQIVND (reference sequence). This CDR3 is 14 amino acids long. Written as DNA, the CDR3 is TGTGCCAGTAGTATAAGGGGGGCGAACTATGGCTACACCTTC. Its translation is CASSIRGANYGYTF.

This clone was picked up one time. The CDR3 sequence: CASSPNRVNTEAFF. CDR3 nucleotide sequence: TGTGCCAGTAGCCCCAACCGGGTGAACACTGAAGCTTTCTTT. This chain links TRBV19 with TRBJ1-1; D is unclear. Germline CDR1 and CDR2: LNHDA and SQIVND (reference sequence). Trimming shortened V by 6 bases and J by 0 bases, and 11 bases separated the two germline ends. The CDR3 length is 14 residues.

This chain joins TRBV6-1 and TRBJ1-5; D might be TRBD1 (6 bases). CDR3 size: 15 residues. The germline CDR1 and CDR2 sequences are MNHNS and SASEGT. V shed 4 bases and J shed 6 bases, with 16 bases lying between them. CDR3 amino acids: CASSGYYRERQPQHF. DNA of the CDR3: TGTGCCAGCAGTGGATATTACAGGGAGCGTCAGCCCCAGCATTTT.

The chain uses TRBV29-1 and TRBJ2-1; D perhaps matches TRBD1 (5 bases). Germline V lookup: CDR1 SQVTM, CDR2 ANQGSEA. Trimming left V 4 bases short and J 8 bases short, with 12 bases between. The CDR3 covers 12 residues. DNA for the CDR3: TGCAGCGTTGCCTTGTGGGGCTATGAGCAGTTCTTC. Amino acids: CSVALWGYEQFF.

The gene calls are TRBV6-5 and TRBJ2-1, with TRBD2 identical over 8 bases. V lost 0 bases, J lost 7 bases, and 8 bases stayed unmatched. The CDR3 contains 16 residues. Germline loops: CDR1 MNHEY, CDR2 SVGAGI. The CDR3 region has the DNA TGTGCCAGCAGTTACTCGTTTACGGGGGGGCCGAATGAGCAGTTCTTC. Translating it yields CASSYSFTGGPNEQFF.

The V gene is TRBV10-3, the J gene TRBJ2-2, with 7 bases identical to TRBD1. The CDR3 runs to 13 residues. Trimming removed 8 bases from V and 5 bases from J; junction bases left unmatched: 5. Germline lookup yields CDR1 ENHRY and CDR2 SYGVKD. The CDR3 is CAIGQVGTGELFF. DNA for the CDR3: TGTGCCATCGGACAGGTTGGAACCGGGGAGCTGTTTTTT.

For the CDR3, the DNA is TGTGCCGCCCAGGGACAGGGGGAGAAGTACGAGCAGTACTTC. As protein: CAAQGQGEKYEQYF. The chain links TRBV28 to TRBJ2-5, with 11 bases identical to TRBD1. The J call may be incorrect, as the DNA end agrees better with TRBJ2-7. The CDR3 length is 14 residues. Germline values: CDR1 MDHEN, CDR2 SYDVKM.

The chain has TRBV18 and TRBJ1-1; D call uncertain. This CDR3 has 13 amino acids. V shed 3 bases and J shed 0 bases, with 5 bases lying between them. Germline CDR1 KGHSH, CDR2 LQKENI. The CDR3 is CASSPIMNTEAFF. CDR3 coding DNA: TGTGCCAGCTCACCGATCATGAACACTGAAGCTTTCTTT.

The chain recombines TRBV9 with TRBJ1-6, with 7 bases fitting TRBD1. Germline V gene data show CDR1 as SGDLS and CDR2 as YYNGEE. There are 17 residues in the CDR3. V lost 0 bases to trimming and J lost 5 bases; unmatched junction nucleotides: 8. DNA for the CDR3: TGTGCCAGCAGCGTAGGGTTGGCGGGACAGCATAATTCACCCCTCCACTTT. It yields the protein CASSVGLAGQHNSPLHF.

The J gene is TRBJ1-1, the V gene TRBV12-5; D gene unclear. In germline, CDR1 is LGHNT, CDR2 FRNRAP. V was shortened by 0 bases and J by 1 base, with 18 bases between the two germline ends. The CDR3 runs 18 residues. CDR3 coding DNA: TGTGCTAGTGGTTTGGTAATTAGTTTTAGCCCGAAGAACACTGAAGCTTTCTTT. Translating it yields CASGLVISFSPKNTEAFF.

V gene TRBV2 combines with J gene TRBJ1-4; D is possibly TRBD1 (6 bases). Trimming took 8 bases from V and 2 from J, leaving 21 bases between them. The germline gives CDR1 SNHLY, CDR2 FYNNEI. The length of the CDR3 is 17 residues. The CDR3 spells CASRRTAEMRTNEKLFF. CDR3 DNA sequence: TGTGCCAGCCGTCGGACAGCAGAGATGAGGACTAATGAAAAACTGTTTTTT.

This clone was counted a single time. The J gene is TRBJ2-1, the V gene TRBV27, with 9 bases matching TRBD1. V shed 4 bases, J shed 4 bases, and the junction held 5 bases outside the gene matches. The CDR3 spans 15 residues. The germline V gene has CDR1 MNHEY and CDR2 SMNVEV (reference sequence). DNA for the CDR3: TGTGCCAGCAGTTGGGGGGACAGGGCATACAATGAGCAGTTCTTC. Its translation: CASSWGDRAYNEQFF.

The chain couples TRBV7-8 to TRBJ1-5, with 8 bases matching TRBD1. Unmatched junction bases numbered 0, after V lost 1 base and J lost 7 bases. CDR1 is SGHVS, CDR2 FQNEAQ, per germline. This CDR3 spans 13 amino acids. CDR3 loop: CASSLDRGQPQHF. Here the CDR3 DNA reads TGTGCCAGCAGCTTAGACAGGGGGCAGCCCCAGCATTTT.

The CDR3 coding sequence is TGTGCCAGCAGCCAACCCGTCACTAGCGGCGCCACAGATACGCAGTATTTT. The encoded protein is CASSQPVTSGATDTQYF. The rearrangement links TRBV4-2 to TRBJ2-3; 8 bases map to TRBD2. After removal of 2 bases from V and 2 bases from J, the junction contained 9 bases not matched to a gene. The length of the CDR3 is 17 residues. Germline V gene lookup returns CDR1 LGHNA and CDR2 YNFKEQ.

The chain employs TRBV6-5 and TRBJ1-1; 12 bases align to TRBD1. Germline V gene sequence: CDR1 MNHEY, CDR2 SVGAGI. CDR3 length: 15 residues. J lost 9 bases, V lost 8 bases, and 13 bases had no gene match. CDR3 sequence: CASLDRIGTGGQAFF. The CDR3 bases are TGTGCCAGCCTAGACAGAATTGGGACAGGGGGCCAAGCTTTCTTT.

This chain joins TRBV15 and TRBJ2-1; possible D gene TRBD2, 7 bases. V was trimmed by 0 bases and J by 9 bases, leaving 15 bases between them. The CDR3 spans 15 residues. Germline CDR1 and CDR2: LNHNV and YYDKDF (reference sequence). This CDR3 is CATSRDGGAGGEQFF. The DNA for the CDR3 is TGTGCCACCAGCAGAGATGGGGGGGCCGGTGGTGAGCAGTTCTTC.

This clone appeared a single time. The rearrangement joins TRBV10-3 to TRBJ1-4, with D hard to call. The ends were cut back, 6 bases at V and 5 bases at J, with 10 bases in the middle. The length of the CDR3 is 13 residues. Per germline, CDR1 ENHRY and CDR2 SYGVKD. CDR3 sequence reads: CAIRDRQNEKLFF. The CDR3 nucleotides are TGTGCCATCAGGGACCGACAAAATGAAAAACTGTTTTTT.

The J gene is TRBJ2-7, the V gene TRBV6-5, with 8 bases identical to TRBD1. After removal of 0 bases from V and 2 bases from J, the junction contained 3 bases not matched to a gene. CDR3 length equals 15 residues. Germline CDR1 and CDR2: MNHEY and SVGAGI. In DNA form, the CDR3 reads TGTGCCAGCAGTTACTCGACAGGGGCACCCTACGAGCAGTACTTC. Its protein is CASSYSTGAPYEQYF.

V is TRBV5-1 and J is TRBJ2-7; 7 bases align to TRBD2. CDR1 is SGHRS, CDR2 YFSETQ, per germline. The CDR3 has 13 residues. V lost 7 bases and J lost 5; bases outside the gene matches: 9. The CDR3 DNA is TGCGCCAGCCGGGAGCGGGATTCCCACGAGCAGTACTTC. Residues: CASRERDSHEQYF. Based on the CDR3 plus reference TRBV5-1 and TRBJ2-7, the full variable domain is KAGVTQTPRYLIKTRGQQVTLSCSPISGHRSVSWYQQTPGQGLQFLFEYFSETQRNKGNFPGRFSGRQFSNSRSEMNVSTLELGDSALYLCASRERDSHEQYFGPGTRLTVT.

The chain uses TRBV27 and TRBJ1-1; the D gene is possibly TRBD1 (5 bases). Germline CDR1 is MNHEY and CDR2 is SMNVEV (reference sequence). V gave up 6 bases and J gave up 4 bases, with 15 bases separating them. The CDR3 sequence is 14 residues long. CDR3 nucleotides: TGTGCCAGCAGCATGGGCAGGGATGCCACTGAAGCTTTCTTT. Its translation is CASSMGRDATEAFF.

The CDR3 DNA sequence: TGTGCCAGCAGCTTGTACCGACTAGAACACAATGAGCAGTTCTTC. Amino acids: CASSLYRLEHNEQFF. This rearrangement joins TRBV11-2 to TRBJ2-1; possible D gene TRBD2, 6 bases. The V gene's germline CDR1 is SGHAT and CDR2 FQNNGV. This CDR3 comprises 15 residues. The V end lost 3 bases, the J end lost 5 bases, and 14 bases lay between the germline ends.

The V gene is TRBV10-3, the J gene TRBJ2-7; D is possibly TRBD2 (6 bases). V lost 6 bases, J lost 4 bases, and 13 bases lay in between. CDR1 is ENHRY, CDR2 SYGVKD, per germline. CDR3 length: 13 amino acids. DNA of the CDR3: TGTGCCATCAGGCGGGACTCCTCTTACGAGCAGTACTTC. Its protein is CAIRRDSSYEQYF.

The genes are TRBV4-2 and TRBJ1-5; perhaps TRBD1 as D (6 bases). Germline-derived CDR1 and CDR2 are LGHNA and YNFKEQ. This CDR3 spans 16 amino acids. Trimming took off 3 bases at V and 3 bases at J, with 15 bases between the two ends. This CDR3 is CASSQQQGSHNQPQHF. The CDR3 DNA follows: TGTGCCAGCAGCCAGCAACAGGGCTCCCACAATCAGCCCCAGCATTTT.